The 23 T cell receptor beta chains below come from one sample, sequenced in a study of T cells after yellow fever vaccination. TCRdb passed the 5' RACE reads through MiXCR, listing each CDR3 protein once. The sample has roughly 250,000 distinct CDR3 sequences, over 10% seen once; the top ten hold about 0.51%. The sample was CD4+ T cells sorted from PBMCs, taken 45 days after the yellow fever booster vaccination. All receptors derive from a man aged 30 to 45 who received the YFV17D yellow fever vaccine.

This chain uses TRBV2 with TRBJ2-1; tentatively, D is TRBD2 (6 bases). The V gene's germline CDR1 is SNHLY and CDR2 FYNNEI. Trimming shortened V by 7 bases and J by 5 bases, and 18 bases separated the two germline ends. This CDR3 comprises 15 residues. As DNA, the CDR3 is TGTGCCAGCATGCCTCATGAGGGAGGAAACAATGAGCAGTTCTTC. The encoded protein is CASMPHEGGNNEQFF.

In its sample, this clonotype was seen a few times. V usage is TRBV7-2 and J usage is TRBJ2-1; 7 bases match TRBD1. The CDR3 is 13 residues long. V was clipped by 0 bases and J by 10 bases; unmatched bases: 3. The germline CDR1 and CDR2 sequences are SGHTA and FQGNSA. The CDR3: CASSLAEGGEQFF. CDR3 DNA: TGTGCCAGCAGCTTAGCGGAAGGGGGCGAGCAGTTCTTC.

The table lists this clonotype with a few counts. The chain joins TRBV6-2 or TRBV6-3 to TRBJ2-3; the D gene is possibly TRBD2 (5 bases). Germline V CDR1 and CDR2: MNHEY, SVGEGT. V lost 10 bases and J lost 0, with 11 bases in between. There are 13 residues in the CDR3. In nucleotides, the CDR3 is TGTGCCACGCGGGTTTCTAGCACAGATACGCAGTATTTT. The encoded protein is CATRVSSTDTQYF.

In the case of this clonotype: Germline is not matched at one junction end, which may reflect a read error. The chain employs TRBV5-1 and TRBJ2-7, with D perhaps TRBD1 (6 bases). The CDR3 contains 15 residues. The germline V gene encodes CDR1 SGHRS and CDR2 YFSETQ. The CDR3 nucleotides are TGCGCCAGCAGCCCGGGGCAGGGGATGGCCTACGAGCGGTACTTC. It translates to CASSPGQGMAYERYF.

The chain joins TRBV20-1 to TRBJ2-2; 7 bases agree with TRBD1. Germline-derived CDR1 and CDR2 are DFQATT and SNEGSKA (reference sequence). The junction had 6 bases not matched to a gene; V was cut back by 6 bases and J by 2 bases. The CDR3 has 14 residues. This chain's CDR3 is CSAQGQQNTGELFF. The CDR3 DNA is TGCAGTGCCCAGGGACAGCAAAACACCGGGGAGCTGTTTTTT.

The chain is built from TRBV28 and TRBJ1-3; TRBD1 matches at 8 bases. V was pared by 8 bases and J by 9 bases, with 9 bases of the junction left unmatched. The V gene's germline CDR1 is MDHEN and CDR2 SYDVKM. The CDR3 runs to 13 residues. This CDR3 reads CASVGRGPTTIYF. DNA for the CDR3: TGTGCCAGCGTTGGCAGGGGGCCTACCACCATATATTTT.

This clonotype was recorded at least ten times. The chain is built from TRBV5-1 and TRBJ2-7, with 8 nucleotides matching TRBD1. The CDR3 is 13 residues long. With V trimmed by 4 bases and J by 3 bases, 3 bases remained unmatched. Germline V gene lookup returns CDR1 SGHRS and CDR2 YFSETQ. The CDR3 DNA is TGCGCCAGCAGCGTTACAGGGGGCTACGAGCAGTACTTC. This sequence encodes CASSVTGGYEQYF.

The genes are TRBV7-9 and TRBJ2-7; the D gene is possibly TRBD1 (6 bases). V was shortened by 0 bases and J by 4 bases, with 13 bases between the two germline ends. Germline V gene lookup returns CDR1 SEHNR and CDR2 FQNEAQ (reference sequence). This CDR3 contains 15 residues. CDR3 nucleotides: TGTGCCAGCAGCTTAGCGCTAGGACAGATATACGAGCAGTACTTC. Translated, it gives CASSLALGQIYEQYF.

This chain connects TRBV10-3 to TRBJ2-5; the match to TRBD2 covers 11 bases. Germline-derived CDR1 and CDR2 are ENHRY and SYGVKD. The ends lost 4 bases at V and 4 bases at J; junction bases unmatched: 5. CDR3 length: 15 amino acids. In DNA form, the CDR3 reads TGTGCCATCAGTGGTCTAGCGGGAGGAGGAGAGACCCAGTACTTC. Encoded protein: CAISGLAGGGETQYF.

This clonotype came up a few times. This rearrangement joins TRBV24-1 to TRBJ2-1; TRBD2 agrees at 10 bases. The CDR3 is 14 amino acids. J lost 5 bases, V lost 7 bases, and 4 bases had no gene match. Germline V gives CDR1 KGHDR, CDR2 SFDVKD. The CDR3 DNA follows: TGTGCCACCAGCAGGACTAGCGGACACAATGAGCAGTTCTTC. Translating it yields CATSRTSGHNEQFF.

The chain employs TRBV29-1 and TRBJ2-3, with a tentative D call TRBD2 (6 bases). This CDR3 contains 10 residues. Trimming shortened V by 8 bases and J by 4 bases, and 7 bases separated the two germline ends. Per germline, CDR1 SQVTM and CDR2 ANQGSEA. The DNA for the CDR3 is TGCAGCTGGGAGGCAGATACGCAGTATTTT. It encodes CSWEADTQYF.

This clonotype was detected many times. The chain uses TRBV7-2 and TRBJ2-3, with TRBD2 matching 14 bases. This CDR3 spans 16 amino acids. With V trimmed by 5 bases and J by 6 bases, 7 bases remained unmatched. Germline loops: CDR1 SGHTA, CDR2 FQGNSA. In DNA, the CDR3 is TGTGCCAGCAGCACGTGGGGACTAGCGGGAGCGGATACGCAGTATTTT. Translation gives CASSTWGLAGADTQYF.

This clonotype has at least ten counts. For the CDR3, the DNA is TGCGCCAGCAGCCAAGAACCTGGGACGATGGTGAACAATGAGCAGTTCTTC. Its translation is CASSQEPGTMVNNEQFF. This chain connects TRBV4-3 to TRBJ2-1; D may correspond to TRBD1 or TRBD2 (5 bases each). Per the germline V gene, CDR1 is LGHNA and CDR2 is YSLEER. This CDR3 is 17 amino acids long. Trimming took off 0 bases at V and 5 bases at J, with 17 bases between the two ends.

This clonotype was detected a few times. The chain is built from TRBV5-1 and TRBJ1-6; no definite D call. Germline lookup yields CDR1 SGHRS and CDR2 YFSETQ. CDR3 size: 13 residues. The V and J ends lost 0 bases and 7 bases respectively, with 5 bases between them. For the CDR3, the DNA is TGCGCCAGCAGCTTGGTGGGGAATTCACCCCTCCACTTT. It yields the protein CASSLVGNSPLHF. The variable domain in full, with the rest retrieved from reference TRBV5-1 and TRBJ1-6, is KAGVTQTPRYLIKTRGQQVTLSCSPISGHRSVSWYQQTPGQGLQFLFEYFSETQRNKGNFPGRFSGRQFSNSRSEMNVSTLELGDSALYLCASSLVGNSPLHFGNGTRLTVT.

The chain carries TRBV11-2 and TRBJ2-3, with 11 bases that match TRBD2. CDR3 length: 19 amino acids. The germline V gene has CDR1 SGHAT and CDR2 FQNNGV. The V gene end was trimmed by 4 bases and the J gene end by 0 bases; junction bases not matched to a gene: 12. The CDR3 here is CASSSGRASGRTSTDTQYF. The CDR3 region has the DNA TGTGCCAGCAGCTCTGGTCGGGCTAGCGGGAGGACTAGCACAGATACGCAGTATTTT.

There are many counts of this clonotype. This chain links TRBV20-1 with TRBJ2-2, with D unclear. The CDR3 extends over 14 amino acids. The V end lost 5 bases, the J end lost 7 bases, and 17 bases lay between the germline ends. Per germline, CDR1 DFQATT and CDR2 SNEGSKA (reference sequence). CDR3 sequence: CSASLHSSYGELFF. CDR3 in DNA: TGCAGTGCTTCCTTACATTCTTCATACGGGGAGCTGTTTTTT.

The V gene is TRBV29-1, the J gene TRBJ2-1, with D uncertain. CDR1 and CDR2 from the germline V gene are SQVTM and ANQGSEA. V was pared by 4 bases and J by 1 base, with 11 bases between. The CDR3 has 14 residues. The CDR3 DNA is TGCAGCGTTGGGTCGGGTAATTCCTACAATGAGCAGTTCTTC. Translating it yields CSVGSGNSYNEQFF.

The chain carries TRBV10-3 and TRBJ1-5; D not resolved. This CDR3 is 13 amino acids long. V shed 2 bases and J shed 7 bases, with 9 bases lying between them. Germline lookup yields CDR1 ENHRY and CDR2 SYGVKD. CDR3 DNA: TGTGCCATCAGTGAGCCTCCAGGCCAGCCCCAGCATTTT. This encodes CAISEPPGQPQHF.

This chain connects TRBV29-1 to TRBJ2-2, with TRBD1 matching over 8 bases. Losses at the gene ends were 6 bases for V and 1 base for J; bases not matched to a gene: 7. The germline CDR1 and CDR2 sequences are SQVTM and ANQGSEA. This CDR3 is built from 15 residues. CDR3 in DNA: TGCAGCGTAGTCCCGGGACAGGTGAACACCGGGGAGCTGTTTTTT. Translation: CSVVPGQVNTGELFF.

This clonotype has only a few counts. The chain employs TRBV14 and TRBJ2-5; possibly TRBD1 for D (6 bases). CDR3 size: 16 residues. Trimming removed 4 bases at V and 2 bases at J, with 17 bases between. The germline V gene encodes CDR1 SGHDN and CDR2 FVKESK. Here the CDR3 DNA reads TGTGCCAGCAGCCCTAAATTAGGACAGAAGCAAGAGACCCAGTACTTC. Amino acid sequence: CASSPKLGQKQETQYF.

This chain uses TRBV20-1 with TRBJ1-5; no reliable D call. CDR3 length equals 13 residues. Germline V gene lookup returns CDR1 DFQATT and CDR2 SNEGSKA (reference sequence). CDR3 sequence: CSLEERSNQPQHF. CDR3 nucleotides: TGCAGCCTAGAAGAGAGGAGCAATCAGCCCCAGCATTTT.

The chain recombines TRBV18 with TRBJ2-7, with TRBD1 identical over 10 bases. Germline trimming cut 4 bases from V and 3 bases from J; bases unmatched to any gene: 12. The CDR3 extends over 17 amino acids. Germline V gives CDR1 KGHSH, CDR2 LQKENI. The CDR3 bases are TGTGCCAGCTCACGACGTCCTCCGGACAGGGGGGTCTACGAGCAGTACTTC. It encodes CASSRRPPDRGVYEQYF.

The chain's CDR3 is CAISESGTSGSNEQFF. The DNA of the CDR3 is TGTGCCATCAGTGAGTCGGGGACTAGCGGGAGCAATGAGCAGTTCTTC. The chain uses TRBV10-3 and TRBJ2-1, with 14 bases identical to TRBD2. J was trimmed by 6 bases and V by 0 bases; bases with no gene match: 1. The CDR3 has 16 residues. Looked up from germline, CDR1 is ENHRY and CDR2 is SYGVKD.